The clone carrying this TCR beta chain was seen only a few times. PCR used 60 Vbeta primers and 13 Jbeta primers. The repertoire was sequenced with immunoSEQ multiplex PCR; TCRdb's copy has only in-frame clones and lacks some. The sample contains 100,000 or so clones, 60% to 80% of which appear only once. The V gene lost 6 bases and the J gene lost 1 base, with 10 bases spanning the gap. Germline V gives CDR1 WSHSY, CDR2 SAAADI. This CDR3 region has 13 residues. The sample is drawn from a study of cytomegalovirus exposure and HLA in healthy donors. The chain carries TRBV10-2 and TRBJ2-7; D is possibly TRBD2 (5 bases). Sequencing was done on a sample of PBMCs. The receptor was derived from a man in his fifties or sixties in good health and CMV-seropositive. The CDR3 DNA reads TGCGCCAGCAGGATGGGGAGATCCTACGAGCAGTACTTC. This translates into CASRMGRSYEQYF.